This T cell receptor beta chain was observed in a study of shared clonotypes between healthy human individuals (dated by TCRdb to 2018 to 2020). Context from the whole study: Three men and two women, aged 18 to 49 years, made up the cohort. To increase sequencing depth and limit assay-specific biases, TCR repertoire library preparation and sequencing were carried out by different laboratories using diverse techniques. To estimate repertoire size and how much clonotype sharing occurs between individuals, the study deeply sequenced the blood TCR repertoires of 4 to 6 healthy adults. Each donor's leukapheresis produced roughly between about 0.8 and 8.9 billion PBMCs. For each donor, CD4 naive and CD4 memory were each given three plates, CD8 naive was given two plates, and CD8 memory was given one plate. Overall results and qualifications from the work: Rarefaction of sorted-subset datasets indicated incomplete sequencing despite the large sequencing depth. Sampling was restricted to blood, and TCR repertoires in tissue are likely to differ from TCR repertoires in blood. Pairwise subsampling indicated that sequencing depth was expected to affect the degree of clonotype sharing among donors. Larger estimated clonotype richness was generally found for naive subsets than for memory subsets. The small number of donors limited the genetic and exposure-history diversity represented. Around 5% of naive CD4, 3.5% of naive CD8, about 2.5% of memory CD4, and roughly 0.4% of memory CD8 clonotypes were shared across several donors. Higher generation probabilities were observed for clonotypes shared by all four sorted-subset donors than for non-shared clonotypes.

Donors were healthy HIV-negative adults with no recently reported acute infections or vaccinations. Every donor was a Caucasian adult living in Nashville, Tennessee, USA. CD4+ T cells were enriched through magnetic negative selection, after which naive cells were positively selected on CD45RA and the remaining negative fraction served as the memory subset. Blood was obtained by leukapheresis, after which PBMCs were separated by Ficoll-Histopaque density gradient centrifugation and cryopreserved in liquid nitrogen vapor phase. Purity and quantity of every magnetically sorted T cell population were checked by analytical flow cytometry. Genomic DNA was isolated from every sorted fraction and measured by UV absorbance on a Nanodrop 2000c. The germline V gene specifies SGHTS as CDR1 and YDEGEE as CDR2. Deletion took 2 bases off V and 5 bases off J, with a span of 17 bases between the germline ends. The CDR3, cysteine through phenylalanine, is 16 amino acids long. Only the CDR3 region is kept as DNA, spanning 48 bases read in frame from base 1.

Note on this clone: This clone's antigen is unknown. No per-base quality is available; no much larger clone lies one base away.

Using the deep immunoSEQ assay, TCR CDR3 regions were amplified from genomic DNA by multiplex PCR. Genomic DNA extracted from each cell subset was distributed evenly over all wells of several immunoSEQ 96-well plates, and each plate served as one replicate. For sorted subsets, each replicate PCR was loaded with approximately 200 ng genomic DNA, equivalent to some 31,000 T cell genomes. Purified libraries were measured with a Qubit 3.0 fluorometer, size-checked on a Bioanalyzer 2100, and measured again with the KAPA Library Quantification kit. Every immunoSEQ 96-well plate was sequenced on a separate single-read 150-cycle Illumina NextSeq 550 flow cell. Per the authors' processing: Because the immunoSEQ output included only junctional sequences and no quality scores, the filtering could not be the same as the filtering used for full-length reads. To assign V/J genes and CDR3, sequences were annotated against IMGT germline references using PyIR, a Python wrapper for IgBLAST v1.9. Reads were removed for weak V/J assignments (E-value above 1e-6), missing CDR3, stop codons, out-of-frame junctions, or ambiguous translated residues. V3J clonotypes were defined as sequences sharing the same inferred V gene, J gene, and CDR3 amino acid sequence. Percentage overlap between repertoires was calculated by dividing the number of shared unique clonotypes by the size of the smaller repertoire. Repertoire richness was assessed with RTK rarefaction, the Chao1 estimator, and Recon v2.1 estimates of unobserved clonotypes. For all TCRbeta clonotypes obtained by the gDNA method from several donors, generation probabilities were computed with OLGA. TCRdb re-hosts the immuneACCESS table, in-frame sequences only. Its copies lack some clones; in the studies checked, an unresolved V gene accounts for under half of them, and the cause for the rest is not known. Clonal size and the V and J genes are those of that table, whereas D and trimming came from the DNA. Recorded for this sample are 1,500,000 or so clones; more than 95% of them occurred a single time. The top ten clonotypes cover 1% to 1.5% of the sample.

The chain joins TRBV5-8 to TRBJ1-5, with the identity of the D gene unclear. Sequencing used naive CD4+ T cells sorted from blood. Per the publication, the cell subset or site label means: CD45RA+ positively selected. This TCR was recovered from a man younger than 40 in good health. The DNA is TGTGCCAGCAGCTTAAAGCGGCCGGCCACTTATCAGCCCCAGCATTTT. Translation gives CASSLKRPATYQPQHF.